This TCR beta chain was captured by sequencing in a study of blood T cell dynamics during melanoma immunotherapy. The assay was immunoSEQ multiplex PCR, and TCRdb's table has in-frame clones only and misses some. The table has 20,000 to 25,000 clones, around 92% seen once. The time point denotes: pre-treatment baseline. Apart from a couple of fast progressors, RECIST 1.1 response was judged 12 weeks post-infusion. No patient had earlier systemic cancer treatment, concurrent immunosuppressants, or another active cancer. J was trimmed by 9 bases and V by 0 bases; bases with no gene match: 13. The CDR3 covers 18 residues. Germline assignment: CDR1 SNHLY and CDR2 FYNNEI.

V usage is TRBV2 and J usage is TRBJ1-6; 8 bases align to TRBD1. The TCR originated in a human donor with melanoma. The sequences come from blood, collected from a patient treated with checkpoint blockade. As DNA, the CDR3 is TGTGCCAGCAGTGAAGCCCGCTTGACAGGGGTGCAGGTTTCACCCCTCCACTTT. Translating gives CASSEARLTGVQVSPLHF.